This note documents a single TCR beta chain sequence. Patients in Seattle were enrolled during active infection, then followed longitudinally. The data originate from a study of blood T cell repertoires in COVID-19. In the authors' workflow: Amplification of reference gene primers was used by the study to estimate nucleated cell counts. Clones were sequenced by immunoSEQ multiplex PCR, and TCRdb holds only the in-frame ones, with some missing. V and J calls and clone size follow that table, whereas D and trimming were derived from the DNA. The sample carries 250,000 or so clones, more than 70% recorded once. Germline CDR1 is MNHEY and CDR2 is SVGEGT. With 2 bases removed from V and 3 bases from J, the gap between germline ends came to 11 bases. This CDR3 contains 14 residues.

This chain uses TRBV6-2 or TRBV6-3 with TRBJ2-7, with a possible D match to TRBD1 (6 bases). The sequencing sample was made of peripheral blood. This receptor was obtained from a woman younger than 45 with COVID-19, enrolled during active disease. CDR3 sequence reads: CASSYDRSRYEQYF. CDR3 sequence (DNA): TGTGCCAGCAGTTACGACAGGAGCCGCTACGAGCAGTACTTC.